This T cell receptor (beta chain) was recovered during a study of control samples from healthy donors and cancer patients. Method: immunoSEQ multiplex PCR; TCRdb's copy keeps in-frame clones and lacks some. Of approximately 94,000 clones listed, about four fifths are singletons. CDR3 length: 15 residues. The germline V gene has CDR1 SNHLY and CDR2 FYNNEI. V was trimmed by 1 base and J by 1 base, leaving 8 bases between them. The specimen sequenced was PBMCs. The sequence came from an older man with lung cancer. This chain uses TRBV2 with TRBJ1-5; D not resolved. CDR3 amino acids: CASSEETASNQPQHF. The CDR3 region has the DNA TGTGCCAGCAGTGAAGAAACAGCGAGCAATCAGCCCCAGCATTTT.